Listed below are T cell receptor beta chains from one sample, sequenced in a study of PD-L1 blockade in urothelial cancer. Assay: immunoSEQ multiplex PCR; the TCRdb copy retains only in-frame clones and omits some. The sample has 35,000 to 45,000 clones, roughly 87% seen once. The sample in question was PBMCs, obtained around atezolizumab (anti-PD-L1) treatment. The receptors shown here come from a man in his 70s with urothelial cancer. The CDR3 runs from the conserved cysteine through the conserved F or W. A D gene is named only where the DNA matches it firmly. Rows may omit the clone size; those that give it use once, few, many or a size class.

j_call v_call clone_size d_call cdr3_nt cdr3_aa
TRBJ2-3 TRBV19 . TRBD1 TGTGCCAGTAGTTCACAGGGGACCAGCACAGATACGCAGTATTTT CASSSQGTSTDTQYF
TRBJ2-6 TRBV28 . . TGTGCCAGCAGTTTTGAGGGCGGGGGGGCCAACGTCCTGACTTTC CASSFEGGGANVLTF
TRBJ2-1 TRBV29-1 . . TGCAGCGTTGTCATTCAGTCGAATGAGCAGTTCTTC CSVVIQSNEQFF
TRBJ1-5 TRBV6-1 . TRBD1 TGTGCCAGCAGTGATCATCCGGGACAGGGAGGTCAGCCCCAGCATTTT CASSDHPGQGGQPQHF
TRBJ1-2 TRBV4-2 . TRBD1 TGTGCCAGCAGCCAAGGGGGACAGGGCAGTAACTATGGCTACACCTTC CASSQGGQGSNYGYTF
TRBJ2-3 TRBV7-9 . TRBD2 TGTGCCAGCAGCCCCAGACTAGCGGGAGGCACAGATACGCAGTATTTT CASSPRLAGGTDTQYF
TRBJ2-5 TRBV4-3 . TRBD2 TGCGCCAGCAGCCGAGTATTAGGACTAGCGGGGGGGCGGGAGACCCAGTACTTC CASSRVLGLAGGRETQYF
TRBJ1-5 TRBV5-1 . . TGCGCCAGCAGCTTTGGTAGCGAGGGTCAGCCCCAGCATTTT CASSFGSEGQPQHF
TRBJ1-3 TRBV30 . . TGTGCCTGGAGGCCCCGCCTCCGGGATTTTGGAAACACCATATATTTT CAWRPRLRDFGNTIYF
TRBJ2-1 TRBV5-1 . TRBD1 TGCGCCAGCAGCTTGGTTCCGGGACAGGGGGTCAATGAGCAGTTCTTC CASSLVPGQGVNEQFF
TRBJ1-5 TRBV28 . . TGTGCCAGCAGTTGGCACCTTTTAAAGGGGCAGCCCCAGCATTTT CASSWHLLKGQPQHF
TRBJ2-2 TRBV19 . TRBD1 TGTGCCACCCACAGGGGTTCCAACACCGGGGAGCTGTTTTTT CATHRGSNTGELFF
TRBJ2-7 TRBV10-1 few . TGCGCCAACGTAGGGGGCGAGCAGTACTTC CANVGGEQYF
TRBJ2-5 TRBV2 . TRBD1 TGTGCCGGCCAGGGACAGGGGGCTGAAGAGACCCAGTACTTC CAGQGQGAEETQYF
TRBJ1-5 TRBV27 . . TGTGCCAGCAGTTATTCCTCAGGATCAGTTAGCAATCAGCCCCAGCATTTT CASSYSSGSVSNQPQHF
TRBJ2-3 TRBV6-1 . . TGTGCCAGCAGCCGAAGAGGCAGGGAAGATACGCAGTATTTT CASSRRGREDTQYF
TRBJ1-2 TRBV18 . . TGTGCCAGCTCACCACCCCAGGCTAACTATGGCTACACCTTC CASSPPQANYGYTF
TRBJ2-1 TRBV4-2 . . TGTGCCAGCAGCCCCAGAGGAGAGCTACTGTTCTTC CASSPRGELLFF
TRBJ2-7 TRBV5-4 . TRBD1 TGTGCCAGCGGAGTTAAGGGGGCACAGTACTTC CASGVKGAQYF
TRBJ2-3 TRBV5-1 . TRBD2 TGCGCCAGCAGCCCCCAGACTAGCGGGAGGCCAGATACGCAGTATTTT CASSPQTSGRPDTQYF
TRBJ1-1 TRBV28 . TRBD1 TGTGCCAGCAGCTACACAGGGGTTGTTGAAGCTTTCTTT CASSYTGVVEAFF
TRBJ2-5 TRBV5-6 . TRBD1 TGTGCCAGCAGTCGGGACAGGGTAGAGACCCAGTACTTC CASSRDRVETQYF
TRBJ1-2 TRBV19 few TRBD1 TGTGCCAGTAGTAGGCGACAGGGGGGCAACCCTAACGAGGGCTACACCTTC CASSRRQGGNPNEGYTF
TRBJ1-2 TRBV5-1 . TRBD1 TGCGCCAGCAGGGACGGACAGGTCGGAAACTATGGCTACACCTTC CASRDGQVGNYGYTF
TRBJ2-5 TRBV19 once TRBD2 TGTGCCAGTAGTGTGTCTAGCGGGAGAGAGACCCAGTACTTC CASSVSSGRETQYF
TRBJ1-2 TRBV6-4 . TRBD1 TGTGCCAGCAGGGGAGACAGGGGGAAAGGCTATGGCTACACCTTC CASRGDRGKGYGYTF
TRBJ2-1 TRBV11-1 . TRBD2 TGTGCCAGCAGCTTACACTCCGGGACTAGCGGGTACAATGAGCAGTTCTTC CASSLHSGTSGYNEQFF
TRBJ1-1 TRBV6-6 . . TGTGCCAGCAGTTTCTCCAGGGGAAACACTGAAGCTTTCTTT CASSFSRGNTEAFF
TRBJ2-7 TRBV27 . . TGTGCCAGCAGCCCAGACTCGGGCTACGAGCAGTACTTC CASSPDSGYEQYF
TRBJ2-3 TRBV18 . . TGTGCCAGCTCACCACTGCTAGCTCGCTTTAATACGCAGTATTTT CASSPLLARFNTQYF
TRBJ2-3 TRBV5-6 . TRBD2 TGTGCCAGCAGCAGGACTAGCGGGGGGTTCACAGATACGCAGTATTTT CASSRTSGGFTDTQYF
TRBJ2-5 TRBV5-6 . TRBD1 TGTGCCAGCAGTAGGACAGGGCCGGGAGAGACCCAGTACTTC CASSRTGPGETQYF
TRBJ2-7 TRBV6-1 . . TGTGCCAGCAGTGCCGGACGGTCGGGGTACGAGCAGTACTTC CASSAGRSGYEQYF
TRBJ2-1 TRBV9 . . TGTGCCAGCAGCGTAGCCCTGAGCGATGAGCAGTTCTTC CASSVALSDEQFF
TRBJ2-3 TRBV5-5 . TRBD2 TGTGCCAGCAGTTTAGCGGGACTAGAAATAACAGATACGCAGTATTTT CASSLAGLEITDTQYF
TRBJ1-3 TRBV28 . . TGTGCCAGCAGTCTGACTGACTCTGGAAACACCATATATTTT CASSLTDSGNTIYF
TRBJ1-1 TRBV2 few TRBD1 TGTGCCAGCAGTAAACAGGGGGCGAACACTGAAGCTTTCTTT CASSKQGANTEAFF
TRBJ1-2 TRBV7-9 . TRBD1 TGTGCCAGCAGCTTATCAGGGACAGGGGTCGGCTACACCTTC CASSLSGTGVGYTF
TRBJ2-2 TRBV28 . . TGTGCCAGCAGTTTAACAGGGTACGACGGGGAGCTGTTTTTT CASSLTGYDGELFF
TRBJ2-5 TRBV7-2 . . TGTGCCAGCAGCATACAGATGGACCAAGAGACCCAGTACTTC CASSIQMDQETQYF
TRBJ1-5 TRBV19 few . TGTGCCAGCTCATGGGGGACAATCGGTAGCAATCAGCCCCAGCATTTT CASSWGTIGSNQPQHF
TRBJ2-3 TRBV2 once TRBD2 TGTGCCAGCAGTGAATGGCGGGAGGGCGGCGATACGCAGTATTTT CASSEWREGGDTQYF
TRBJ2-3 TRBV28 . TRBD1 TGTGCCAGCAGTTTATCGGGACAGGGGACAGATACGCAGTATTTT CASSLSGQGTDTQYF
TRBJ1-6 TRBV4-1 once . TGCGCCAGCAGTCTCACCTGGGCAGGAGGGGATAATTCACCCCTCCACTTT CASSLTWAGGDNSPLHF
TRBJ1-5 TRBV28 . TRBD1 TGTGCCAGCAGGGGACAGGGGTTTCAGCCCCAGCATTTT CASRGQGFQPQHF
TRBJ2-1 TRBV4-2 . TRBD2 TGTGCCAGCAGCCAAAGACTAGCGACCTACAATGAGCAGTTCTTC CASSQRLATYNEQFF
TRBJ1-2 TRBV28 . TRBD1 TGTGCCAGCAGTTTCCCCACCTCACAAGGGGGCAGGAACTATGGCTACACCTTC CASSFPTSQGGRNYGYTF
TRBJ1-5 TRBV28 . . TGTGCCAGCAGTTTTAATCTGGGGAGGCCCCAGCATTTT CASSFNLGRPQHF
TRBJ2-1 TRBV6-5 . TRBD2 TGTGCCAGCAGCAAGCGGGGGGGCATCTACAATGAGCAGTTCTTC CASSKRGGIYNEQFF
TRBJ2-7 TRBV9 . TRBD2 TGTGCCAGCCACGGTAAAGGGGCGGGAGGGACCTACGAGCAGTACTTC CASHGKGAGGTYEQYF
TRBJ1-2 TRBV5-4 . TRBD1 TGTGCCAGCAGCTTTTTTGGCGGACAGGCTAACTATGGCTACACCTTC CASSFFGGQANYGYTF
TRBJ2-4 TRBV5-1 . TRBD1 TGCGCCAGCAGCTTGGGACGGGACAGGGGGCGAAAAAACATTCAGTACTTC CASSLGRDRGRKNIQYF
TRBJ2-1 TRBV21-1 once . TGTGCCAGCATCTTCCTAGCGGAATCCTACAATGAGCAGTTCTTC CASIFLAESYNEQFF
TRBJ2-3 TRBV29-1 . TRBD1 TGCAGCGTGACCGGGACAGGGGGTTCAGATACGCAGTATTTT CSVTGTGGSDTQYF
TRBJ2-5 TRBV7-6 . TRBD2 TGTGCCAGCAGCTCCCAGTCCAGCGGGAGGGCCGTGGAGACCCAGTACTTC CASSSQSSGRAVETQYF